Listed below are T cell receptor beta chains from one sample, sequenced in a study of blood T cell repertoires in COVID-19. The repertoire was sequenced with immunoSEQ multiplex PCR; TCRdb's copy has only in-frame clones and lacks some. The data show over 200,000 clones, about 84% seen once. Material for sequencing was PBMCs or T cells enriched from blood (not recorded which). The source of these receptors is a man in his 60s who had recovered from COVID-19. The CDR3 runs from the conserved cysteine through the conserved F or W. Fields, in order: V gene, clone size, J gene, D gene, CDR3 protein, CDR3 DNA. A D gene is named only where the DNA matches it firmly. Only some rows state a clone size, as once, few, many or a class for expanded clones.

v_call: TRBV15
clone_size: once
j_call: TRBJ2-1
d_call: .
cdr3_aa: CATSRDVSRRGYNEQFF
cdr3_nt: TGTGCCACCAGCAGAGATGTGTCGCGCAGGGGCTACAATGAGCAGTTCTTC

v_call: TRBV9
clone_size: .
j_call: TRBJ1-6
d_call: TRBD1
cdr3_aa: CASSTQGRSPLHF
cdr3_nt: TGTGCCAGCAGCACACAGGGGCGTTCACCCCTCCACTTT

v_call: TRBV19
clone_size: .
j_call: TRBJ2-5
d_call: TRBD1
cdr3_aa: CASSRKGDRVGETQYF
cdr3_nt: TGTGCCAGTAGTAGGAAGGGGGACAGGGTGGGTGAGACCCAGTACTTC

v_call: TRBV4-3
clone_size: .
j_call: TRBJ1-3
d_call: .
cdr3_aa: CASSQQPGSSGNTIYF
cdr3_nt: TGCGCCAGCAGCCAACAGCCAGGGTCCTCTGGAAACACCATATATTTT

v_call: TRBV4-3
clone_size: .
j_call: TRBJ2-3
d_call: .
cdr3_aa: CASSQEQGNTDTQYF
cdr3_nt: TGCGCCAGCAGCCAAGAACAGGGCAACACAGATACGCAGTATTTT

v_call: TRBV4-1
clone_size: .
j_call: TRBJ2-5
d_call: TRBD2
cdr3_aa: CASSQEGAGGGTQYF
cdr3_nt: TGCGCCAGCAGCCAAGAAGGTGCGGGGGGCGGGACCCAGTACTTC

v_call: TRBV4-2
clone_size: .
j_call: TRBJ1-2
d_call: .
cdr3_aa: CASSQEGGTNYGYTF
cdr3_nt: TGTGCCAGCAGCCAAGAGGGGGGAACTAACTATGGCTACACCTTC

v_call: TRBV7-8
clone_size: .
j_call: TRBJ2-5
d_call: TRBD1
cdr3_aa: CASSSRQGDETQYF
cdr3_nt: TGTGCCAGCAGCTCCAGACAGGGGGACGAGACCCAGTACTTC

v_call: TRBV12-3/TRBV12-4
clone_size: .
j_call: TRBJ2-7
d_call: TRBD1
cdr3_aa: CASTGGQGVQYF
cdr3_nt: TGTGCCAGCACCGGGGGACAGGGGGTGCAGTACTTC

v_call: TRBV7-8
clone_size: .
j_call: TRBJ2-3
d_call: TRBD1
cdr3_aa: CASFWDRVGATDTQYF
cdr3_nt: TGTGCCAGCTTCTGGGACAGGGTTGGGGCCACAGATACGCAGTATTTT

v_call: TRBV5-6
clone_size: few
j_call: TRBJ2-1
d_call: .
cdr3_aa: CASSFGVNNEQFF
cdr3_nt: TGTGCCAGCAGCTTCGGGGTTAACAATGAGCAGTTCTTC

v_call: TRBV18
clone_size: .
j_call: TRBJ1-1
d_call: TRBD1
cdr3_aa: CASSGQATEAFF
cdr3_nt: TGTGCCAGCTCAGGACAGGCCACTGAAGCTTTCTTT

v_call: TRBV7-9
clone_size: .
j_call: TRBJ1-1
d_call: TRBD1
cdr3_aa: CASSFAGGNTEAFF
cdr3_nt: TGTGCCAGCAGCTTCGCAGGGGGGAACACTGAAGCTTTCTTT

v_call: TRBV11-3
clone_size: .
j_call: TRBJ2-1
d_call: TRBD2
cdr3_aa: CASSPEAGDNEQFF
cdr3_nt: TGTGCCAGCAGCCCGGAAGCGGGGGACAATGAGCAGTTCTTC

v_call: TRBV7-9
clone_size: .
j_call: TRBJ2-2
d_call: .
cdr3_aa: CASSWGQPNTGELFF
cdr3_nt: TGTGCCAGCAGCTGGGGCCAGCCGAACACCGGGGAGCTGTTTTTT

v_call: TRBV15
clone_size: .
j_call: TRBJ1-2
d_call: .
cdr3_aa: CATSRDVGRGYGYTF
cdr3_nt: TGTGCCACCAGCAGAGACGTTGGGCGCGGGTATGGCTACACCTTC

v_call: TRBV9
clone_size: few
j_call: TRBJ2-6
d_call: .
cdr3_aa: CASSGHRDSGANVLTF
cdr3_nt: TGTGCCAGCAGCGGACACAGGGACTCTGGGGCCAACGTCCTGACTTTC

v_call: TRBV10-2
clone_size: .
j_call: TRBJ2-6
d_call: TRBD1
cdr3_aa: CAVSRTGGSGANVLTF
cdr3_nt: TGCGCCGTCAGTCGGACAGGGGGAAGTGGGGCCAACGTCCTGACTTTC

v_call: TRBV7-8
clone_size: .
j_call: TRBJ2-5
d_call: TRBD1
cdr3_aa: CASSPTGQPQETQYF
cdr3_nt: TGTGCCAGCAGCCCCACGGGACAGCCCCAAGAGACCCAGTACTTC

v_call: TRBV19
clone_size: .
j_call: TRBJ1-2
d_call: .
cdr3_aa: CASSIGPANYGYTF
cdr3_nt: TGTGCCAGTAGTATTGGGCCAGCTAACTATGGCTACACCTTC

v_call: TRBV7-2
clone_size: .
j_call: TRBJ1-5
d_call: .
cdr3_aa: CASSLEGGKGAPQHF
cdr3_nt: TGTGCCAGCAGCTTAGAGGGCGGGAAGGGTGCGCCCCAGCATTTT

v_call: TRBV19
clone_size: once
j_call: TRBJ1-6
d_call: .
cdr3_aa: CASSIGGSSYNSPLHF
cdr3_nt: TGTGCCAGTAGTATTGGGGGGAGCTCCTATAATTCACCCCTCCACTTT

v_call: TRBV19
clone_size: .
j_call: TRBJ1-4
d_call: .
cdr3_aa: CASSMGNGGDEKLFF
cdr3_nt: TGTGCCAGTAGTATGGGCAACGGAGGCGATGAAAAACTGTTTTTT

v_call: TRBV2
clone_size: .
j_call: TRBJ1-3
d_call: .
cdr3_aa: CASSPDIASGNTIYF
cdr3_nt: TGTGCCAGCAGCCCAGACATTGCTTCTGGAAACACCATATATTTT

v_call: TRBV6-5
clone_size: .
j_call: TRBJ2-7
d_call: .
cdr3_aa: CASTQRGAYEQYF
cdr3_nt: TGTGCCAGCACTCAAAGGGGCGCTTACGAGCAGTACTTC

v_call: TRBV18
clone_size: .
j_call: TRBJ2-7
d_call: TRBD1
cdr3_aa: CASSLIRDSSYEQYF
cdr3_nt: TGTGCCAGCTCTCTTATCCGGGACAGCTCCTACGAGCAGTACTTC

v_call: TRBV3-1/TRBV3-2
clone_size: .
j_call: TRBJ1-5
d_call: .
cdr3_aa: CASSQFPPGLSNQPQHF
cdr3_nt: TGTGCCAGCAGCCAATTCCCCCCAGGGCTAAGCAATCAGCCCCAGCATTTT

v_call: TRBV6-6
clone_size: once
j_call: TRBJ1-5
d_call: .
cdr3_aa: CASSSGQPVQPQHF
cdr3_nt: TGTGCCAGCAGTTCCGGACAGCCCGTTCAGCCCCAGCATTTT

v_call: TRBV11-3
clone_size: .
j_call: TRBJ1-5
d_call: .
cdr3_aa: CASSLGIAPRSSGNQPQHF
cdr3_nt: TGTGCCAGCAGCCTAGGGATAGCACCTCGGTCCTCGGGCAATCAGCCCCAGCATTTT

v_call: TRBV2
clone_size: .
j_call: TRBJ2-1
d_call: .
cdr3_aa: CASSEKSYEQFF
cdr3_nt: TGTGCCAGCAGTGAAAAGAGCTATGAGCAGTTCTTC

v_call: TRBV11-2
clone_size: .
j_call: TRBJ1-4
d_call: TRBD1
cdr3_aa: CASSQQGAAEKLFF
cdr3_nt: TGTGCCAGCAGCCAACAGGGGGCGGCTGAAAAACTGTTTTTT

v_call: TRBV5-6
clone_size: .
j_call: TRBJ1-6
d_call: TRBD1
cdr3_aa: CASSLDRGRHNSPLHF
cdr3_nt: TGTGCCAGCAGCTTGGACAGGGGTAGGCATAATTCACCCCTCCACTTT

v_call: TRBV29-1
clone_size: .
j_call: TRBJ1-2
d_call: .
cdr3_aa: CSANRGFGYTF
cdr3_nt: TGCAGCGCCAACCGAGGTTTTGGCTACACCTTC

v_call: TRBV4-3
clone_size: few
j_call: TRBJ1-2
d_call: TRBD1
cdr3_aa: CASSQTPGQGLWNGYTF
cdr3_nt: TGCGCCAGCAGCCAAACCCCGGGACAGGGCTTGTGGAATGGCTACACCTTC